This TCR beta chain was found in a study of blood T cell repertoires in COVID-19. V lost 4 bases, J lost 3 bases, and 8 bases stayed unmatched. CDR1 is SGDLS and CDR2 is YYNGEE in the germline V gene. The CDR3 spans 15 residues. Here immunoSEQ multiplex PCR was the method, and the copy in TCRdb shows in-frame clones only, minus some. The repertoire holds about 180,000 clones, with 75% to 90% as singletons. This chain joins TRBV9 and TRBJ2-3; TRBD1 matches 7 bases. This receptor was identified in a man aged 40-49 years who had recovered from COVID-19. Sequencing was done on a sample of PBMCs or T cells enriched from blood (not recorded which). The DNA of the CDR3 is TGTGCCAGCAGCCCTACGGGACAGCAGACAGATACGCAGTATTTT. It codes for CASSPTGQQTDTQYF. The whole variable domain, remainder taken from reference TRBV9 and TRBJ2-3, is DSGVTQTPKHLITATGQRVTLRCSPRSGDLSVYWYQQSLDQGLQFLIQYYNGEERAKGNILERFSAQQFPDLHSELNLSSLELGDSALYFCASSPTGQQTDTQYFGPGTRLTVL.